This TCR beta chain was sequenced in a study of T cells after yellow fever vaccination. Turning to the study itself: Preparation used SMART-Seq v4 Ultra Low Input for the low-cell-number fractions. Study observations and caveats: Within FACS-sorted repertoires, abundant clonotypes contaminating from the bulk population could be present. The booster response re-showed most primary clones: more than 95% CD4, around 87% CD8.

This clonotype has just a few counts. The antigen is undetermined. Production of TCR cDNA was by 5'RACE template switching, which also added a universal primer site and UMIs. TCRdb re-derived calls from the 5' RACE reads in MiXCR, one entry per CDR3 protein. Found here are some 550,000 distinct CDR3 sequences, 15% to 20% of them singletons; the top ten hold 13% to 15%. Sequences were derived from PBMCs, sampled 15 days after the yellow fever booster vaccination. This sequence was found in a man aged 30 to 45 who received the YFV17D yellow fever vaccine.

DNA of the CDR3: TGCGCCAGCAGCCCTATTAGGTCCTTGCTTACAAATGAGCAGTTCTTC. It encodes CASSPIRSLLTNEQFF. The rearrangement joins TRBV4-3 to TRBJ2-1; D is unclear. V gave up 4 bases and J gave up 7 bases, with 20 bases separating them. There are 16 residues in the CDR3. Germline values: CDR1 LGHNA, CDR2 YSLEER.